These T cell receptor beta chains were read from a single sample in a study of control samples from healthy donors and cancer patients. Clones were read by immunoSEQ multiplex PCR, and TCRdb kept only the in-frame ones, dropping some. The sample lists 120,000 or so clones; around 86% were seen once. Sample: blood. The receptors were sampled from a man between 35 and 55 years old in good health. CDR3s include the opening cysteine and the closing phenylalanine or tryptophan. The D gene is left open where the match is weak. The size of a clone is reported for some rows only, either as once, few or many, or as a class for expanded clones.

clone_size d_call j_call v_call cdr3_aa cdr3_nt
once - TRBJ2-2 TRBV15 CATSRADWTGELFF TGTGCCACCAGCAGAGCCGACTGGACCGGGGAGCTGTTTTTT
- - TRBJ1-6 TRBV14 CASSQDLGSPLHF TGTGCCAGCAGCCAAGATCTTGGTTCACCCCTCCACTTT
- - TRBJ1-2 TRBV18 CASSPRRGFEEGYTF TGTGCCAGCTCACCCCGTCGGGGGTTTGAGGAAGGCTACACCTTC
- - TRBJ2-1 TRBV18 CASSPPPQYNEQFF TGTGCCAGCTCACCACCCCCGCAGTACAATGAGCAGTTCTTC
- - TRBJ2-1 TRBV14 CASSQDLHGNEQFF TGTGCCAGCAGCCAAGATCTTCACGGAAATGAGCAGTTCTTC
- - TRBJ2-7 TRBV5-6 CASSLAGAGGEQYF TGTGCCAGCAGCTTGGCCGGGGCAGGGGGGGAGCAGTACTTC
few - TRBJ2-5 TRBV13 CASSSGGGGETQYF TGTGCCAGCAGCTCCGGAGGGGGCGGAGAGACCCAGTACTTC
- - TRBJ1-2 TRBV5-3 CARRPRRDSNPFFHYGYTF TGTGCCAGAAGGCCCCGACGTGACAGCAATCCCTTTTTCCACTATGGCTACACCTTC
- - TRBJ1-1 TRBV2 CASSVNGHTEAFF TGTGCCAGCAGTGTTAACGGCCACACTGAAGCTTTCTTT
few TRBD1 TRBJ1-5 TRBV3-1/TRBV3-2 CASSHGQGRQPQHF TGTGCCAGCAGCCACGGACAGGGACGACAGCCCCAGCATTTT
medium-sized - TRBJ2-7 TRBV10-1 CASSGQGTREQYF TGCGCCAGCAGTGGACAGGGGACTAGGGAGCAGTACTTC
- - TRBJ1-4 TRBV4-3 CASSLDPRGGLFF TGCGCCAGCAGCCTTGACCCGAGGGGTGGACTGTTTTTT
- TRBD1 TRBJ2-7 TRBV5-5 CASSLLGTGAYEQYF TGTGCCAGCAGCTTGCTAGGGACAGGAGCCTACGAGCAGTACTTC
- - TRBJ2-5 TRBV6-2/TRBV6-3 CASSSKATQYF TGTGCCAGCAGTTCTAAGGCGACCCAGTACTTC
- - TRBJ1-5 TRBV28 CASSSGPSHQPQHF TGTGCCAGCAGTTCCGGACCGTCCCATCAGCCCCAGCATTTT
few TRBD2 TRBJ2-1 TRBV7-3 CASSSGTSGGEQFF TGTGCCAGCAGCTCCGGGACTAGCGGGGGTGAGCAGTTCTTC
- TRBD1 TRBJ1-1 TRBV14 CASSQDLAGGREAFF TGTGCCAGCAGCCAAGATCTGGCAGGGGGCCGGGAAGCTTTCTTT
many TRBD1 TRBJ1-2 TRBV12-3/TRBV12-4 CASSYGTERGYTF TGTGCCAGCAGTTACGGGACAGAGCGGGGCTACACCTTC
- TRBD1 TRBJ1-2 TRBV7-3 CASSYDRATNYGYTF TGTGCCAGCAGTTATGACAGGGCCACTAACTATGGCTACACCTTC
- - TRBJ1-2 TRBV3-1/TRBV3-2 CASSPSTGRRVVGYTF TGTGCCAGCAGCCCCTCGACGGGCCGGCGCGTAGTTGGCTACACCTTC
- TRBD2 TRBJ2-3 TRBV25-1 CASTSAGGSNTQYF TGTGCCAGCACTTCAGCGGGGGGGTCGAATACGCAGTATTTT
- - TRBJ1-5 TRBV4-1 CASSQEPQGSNQPQHF TGCGCCAGCAGCCAAGAACCGCAGGGTTCCAATCAGCCCCAGCATTTT
- TRBD2 TRBJ2-1 TRBV5-1 CASSSPSGGSNEQFF TGCGCCAGCAGCAGCCCTAGCGGGGGGAGCAATGAGCAGTTCTTC
- TRBD1 TRBJ2-7 TRBV4-1 CASTVAGGNFEQYF TGCGCCAGCACCGTAGCAGGGGGCAATTTCGAGCAGTACTTC
- - TRBJ1-4 TRBV7-9 CASSRTSGAEKLFF TGTGCCAGCAGCCGGACATCGGGCGCTGAAAAACTGTTTTTT
- - TRBJ1-6 TRBV25-1 CASSARDEAPDSPLHF TGTGCCAGCAGTGCCCGGGACGAAGCTCCCGATTCACCCCTCCACTTT
- TRBD2 TRBJ2-3 TRBV7-6 CASSLLAGLAGSVGDTQYF TGTGCCAGCAGCTTACTAGCGGGACTAGCGGGGAGTGTTGGCGATACGCAGTATTTT
- - TRBJ1-1 TRBV3-1/TRBV3-2 CASRETGLNTEAFF TGTGCCAGCCGGGAGACAGGACTGAACACTGAAGCTTTCTTT
- TRBD2 TRBJ2-7 TRBV7-2 CASSLAGLAGGPWGSYEQYF TGTGCCAGCAGCTTAGCCGGACTAGCGGGGGGCCCGTGGGGGTCCTACGAGCAGTACTTC
- TRBD2 TRBJ2-2 TRBV3-1/TRBV3-2 CASSQSLAGLNTGELFF TGTGCCAGCAGCCAGAGTTTAGCGGGGCTGAACACCGGGGAGCTGTTTTTT
once - TRBJ1-1 TRBV7-6 CASSLDRNTEAFF TGTGCCAGCAGCCTGGACAGGAACACTGAAGCTTTCTTT
- TRBD2 TRBJ2-3 TRBV25-1 CASSSTAGVPTDTQYF TGTGCCAGCAGTTCGACAGCGGGGGTGCCCACAGATACGCAGTATTTT